This T cell receptor beta chain was recovered during a study of graft-versus-host responses after intestinal transplantation. Germline lookup yields CDR1 SGHRS and CDR2 YFSETQ. The germline V and J ends were trimmed by 1 base and 2 bases, with 7 bases remaining between them. CDR3 size: 13 residues. TCRdb's table, derived via immunoSEQ multiplex PCR, lists solely in-frame clones and lacks some. The sample lists approximately 90,000 clones, roughly four fifths occurring once. Remarks on this clone: Its target is unknown.

The chain employs TRBV5-1 and TRBJ2-7; maybe TRBD1 (5 bases). The material was unstimulated CD4+ T cells sorted from spleen or lymph node cells, obtained before intestinal transplant. The source is a human donor who received an intestinal transplant. As DNA, the CDR3 is TGCGCCAGCAGCTTGTTAGGGGCCTACGAGCAGTACTTC. Translating gives CASSLLGAYEQYF.